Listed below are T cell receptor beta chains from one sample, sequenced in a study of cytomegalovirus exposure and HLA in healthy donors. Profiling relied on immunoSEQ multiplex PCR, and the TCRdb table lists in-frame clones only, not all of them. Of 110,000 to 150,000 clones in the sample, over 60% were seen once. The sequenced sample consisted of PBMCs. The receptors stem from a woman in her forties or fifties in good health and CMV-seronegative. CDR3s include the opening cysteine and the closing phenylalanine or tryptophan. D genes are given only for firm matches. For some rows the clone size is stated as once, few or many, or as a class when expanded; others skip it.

CDR3aa: CASSRTGYETQYF
CDR3nt: TGTGCCAGCAGCCGGACAGGCTACGAGACCCAGTACTTC
d_gene: TRBD1
v_gene: TRBV7-2
abundance: -
j_gene: TRBJ2-5

CDR3aa: CASSESSRYEQYF
CDR3nt: TGCGCCAGCAGTGAGTCGAGTCGCTACGAGCAGTACTTC
d_gene: -
v_gene: TRBV10-1
abundance: -
j_gene: TRBJ2-7

CDR3aa: CASSQDRSDSSYNEQFF
CDR3nt: TGCGCCAGCAGCCAAGACCGAAGTGATAGCTCCTACAATGAGCAGTTCTTC
d_gene: -
v_gene: TRBV4-1
abundance: once
j_gene: TRBJ2-1

CDR3aa: CASGLVIRGGPGELFF
CDR3nt: TGTGCTAGTGGTTTGGTTATCCGGGGGGGCCCCGGGGAGCTGTTTTTT
d_gene: TRBD2
v_gene: TRBV12-5
abundance: -
j_gene: TRBJ2-2

CDR3aa: CASSLRTGGTDTQYF
CDR3nt: TGTGCCAGCAGTTTACGGACAGGGGGCACAGATACGCAGTATTTT
d_gene: TRBD1
v_gene: TRBV27
abundance: -
j_gene: TRBJ2-3

CDR3aa: CASSSETGRRSEKLFF
CDR3nt: TGTGCCAGCAGTTCGGAGACAGGCCGAAGGAGTGAAAAACTGTTTTTT
d_gene: -
v_gene: TRBV28
abundance: -
j_gene: TRBJ1-4

CDR3aa: CASLPGGGETDTQYF
CDR3nt: TGCGCCAGTCTGCCCGGAGGGGGCGAGACAGATACGCAGTATTTT
d_gene: -
v_gene: TRBV4-1
abundance: -
j_gene: TRBJ2-3

CDR3aa: CASSLNSLNTEAFF
CDR3nt: TGTGCCAGCAGCTTAAACAGTCTGAACACTGAAGCTTTCTTT
d_gene: -
v_gene: TRBV11-2
abundance: few
j_gene: TRBJ1-1

CDR3aa: CASSPGQATGELFF
CDR3nt: TGTGCCAGCAGCCCTGGACAAGCCACCGGGGAGCTGTTTTTT
d_gene: -
v_gene: TRBV5-4
abundance: few
j_gene: TRBJ2-2

CDR3aa: CASSEARGDQPQHF
CDR3nt: TGTGCCAGCAGTGAAGCCAGGGGGGATCAGCCCCAGCATTTT
d_gene: TRBD1
v_gene: TRBV6-1
abundance: -
j_gene: TRBJ1-5

CDR3aa: CSSGTGGRQETQYF
CDR3nt: TGCAGCTCCGGGACAGGGGGACGGCAAGAGACCCAGTACTTC
d_gene: TRBD1
v_gene: TRBV29-1
abundance: few
j_gene: TRBJ2-5

CDR3aa: CATTSGGSTDTQYF
CDR3nt: TGTGCCACAACTAGCGGGGGATCCACAGATACGCAGTATTTT
d_gene: TRBD2
v_gene: TRBV10-3
abundance: -
j_gene: TRBJ2-3

CDR3aa: CASRGGDNEQFF
CDR3nt: TGTGCCAGTAGGGGCGGTGACAATGAGCAGTTCTTC
d_gene: -
v_gene: TRBV7-8
abundance: few
j_gene: TRBJ2-1

CDR3aa: CSARAGETQYF
CDR3nt: TGCAGTGCTAGAGCAGGGGAGACCCAGTACTTC
d_gene: -
v_gene: TRBV20-1
abundance: -
j_gene: TRBJ2-5

CDR3aa: CASRMTGSYYGYTF
CDR3nt: TGTGCCAGCAGAATGACAGGGAGCTACTATGGCTACACCTTC
d_gene: TRBD1
v_gene: TRBV6-1
abundance: -
j_gene: TRBJ1-2

CDR3aa: CASSLSGGYGYTF
CDR3nt: TGTGCCAGCAGCTTGTCAGGAGGCTATGGCTACACCTTC
d_gene: -
v_gene: TRBV5-8
abundance: -
j_gene: TRBJ1-2

CDR3aa: CASILTGFANQPQHF
CDR3nt: TGTGCCAGCATCCTGACAGGGTTTGCCAATCAGCCCCAGCATTTT
d_gene: TRBD1
v_gene: TRBV6-1
abundance: -
j_gene: TRBJ1-5

CDR3aa: CASSPPVLQETQYF
CDR3nt: TGTGCCAGCTCACCACCGGTACTTCAAGAGACCCAGTACTTC
d_gene: -
v_gene: TRBV18
abundance: -
j_gene: TRBJ2-5

CDR3aa: CASSPSTGRSGNTIYF
CDR3nt: TGTGCCAGCAGTCCATCCACAGGGAGATCTGGAAACACCATATATTTT
d_gene: -
v_gene: TRBV11-2
abundance: -
j_gene: TRBJ1-3

CDR3aa: CASSTNSYEQYF
CDR3nt: TGTGCCAGTAGTACCAACTCCTACGAGCAGTACTTC
d_gene: -
v_gene: TRBV19
abundance: -
j_gene: TRBJ2-7

CDR3aa: CASSFDRGATDTQYF
CDR3nt: TGTGCCAGCAGTTTCGACAGGGGGGCCACAGATACGCAGTATTTT
d_gene: TRBD1
v_gene: TRBV28
abundance: once
j_gene: TRBJ2-3

CDR3aa: CASSYWASGGASTDTQYF
CDR3nt: TGTGCCAGCAGTTATTGGGCTAGCGGGGGGGCCAGTACAGATACGCAGTATTTT
d_gene: TRBD2
v_gene: TRBV6-9
abundance: -
j_gene: TRBJ2-3

CDR3aa: CASSYPGTTSYNEQFF
CDR3nt: TGTGCCAGCAGCTATCCCGGGACAACTTCCTACAATGAGCAGTTCTTC
d_gene: -
v_gene: TRBV5-6
abundance: -
j_gene: TRBJ2-1

CDR3aa: CASASRTGRYEQYF
CDR3nt: TGCGCCAGCGCCTCCCGGACAGGCCGCTACGAGCAGTACTTC
d_gene: TRBD1
v_gene: TRBV5-1
abundance: -
j_gene: TRBJ2-7

CDR3aa: CASRPGGQGARTDTQYF
CDR3nt: TGTGCCAGCAGACCGGGAGGACAGGGGGCGAGGACAGATACGCAGTATTTT
d_gene: TRBD1
v_gene: TRBV7-2
abundance: -
j_gene: TRBJ2-3

CDR3aa: CASSFDRGNGYTF
CDR3nt: TGTGCCAGCAGCTTTGACAGGGGGAACGGCTACACCTTC
d_gene: TRBD1
v_gene: TRBV11-2
abundance: -
j_gene: TRBJ1-2

CDR3aa: CASSENPSGYTDTQYF
CDR3nt: TGTGCCAGCAGTGAGAACCCTAGTGGATACACAGATACGCAGTATTTT
d_gene: -
v_gene: TRBV6-1
abundance: -
j_gene: TRBJ2-3

CDR3aa: CSVARGSETQYF
CDR3nt: TGCAGCGTTGCCAGGGGGTCAGAGACCCAGTACTTC
d_gene: TRBD1
v_gene: TRBV29-1
abundance: -
j_gene: TRBJ2-5

CDR3aa: CASSSGGGGSYGYTF
CDR3nt: TGTGCCAGCAGCTCAGGAGGGGGGGGCAGCTATGGCTACACCTTC
d_gene: -
v_gene: TRBV21-1
abundance: once
j_gene: TRBJ1-2

CDR3aa: CASSTRPTGGDQPQHF
CDR3nt: TGTGCCAGCAGCACCCGTCCGACAGGGGGGGATCAGCCCCAGCATTTT
d_gene: TRBD1
v_gene: TRBV7-8
abundance: -
j_gene: TRBJ1-5

CDR3aa: CASSLTGLASGELFF
CDR3nt: TGCGCCAGCAGCTTAACTGGACTAGCGTCCGGGGAGCTGTTTTTT
d_gene: TRBD2
v_gene: TRBV5-1
abundance: few
j_gene: TRBJ2-2

CDR3aa: CASSLSGYRETQYF
CDR3nt: TGCGCCAGCAGCTTGTCAGGGTATAGGGAGACCCAGTACTTC
d_gene: -
v_gene: TRBV5-1
abundance: -
j_gene: TRBJ2-5

CDR3aa: CATSRATGVAYNEQFF
CDR3nt: TGTGCCACCAGCAGAGCCACGGGGGTGGCCTACAATGAGCAGTTCTTC
d_gene: -
v_gene: TRBV15
abundance: -
j_gene: TRBJ2-1

CDR3aa: CASSLGHPEAFF
CDR3nt: TGTGCCAGCAGCCTGGGACACCCTGAAGCTTTCTTT
d_gene: -
v_gene: TRBV7-2
abundance: -
j_gene: TRBJ1-1

CDR3aa: CASRSLAGTGYGYTF
CDR3nt: TGTGCCAGCAGAAGCTTAGCAGGGACAGGATATGGCTACACCTTC
d_gene: TRBD1
v_gene: TRBV7-6
abundance: -
j_gene: TRBJ1-2

CDR3aa: CASSVKLAGGETQYF
CDR3nt: TGTGCCAGCAGCGTTAAACTAGCGGGGGGAGAGACCCAGTACTTC
d_gene: TRBD2
v_gene: TRBV7-6
abundance: -
j_gene: TRBJ2-5

CDR3aa: CASSLQAPAGELFF
CDR3nt: TGTGCCAGCAGCCTTCAGGCTCCGGCCGGGGAGCTGTTTTTT
d_gene: -
v_gene: TRBV7-2
abundance: -
j_gene: TRBJ2-2

CDR3aa: CASRQDSNTEAFF
CDR3nt: TGCGCCAGCAGACAGGACAGTAACACTGAAGCTTTCTTT
d_gene: -
v_gene: TRBV5-1
abundance: -
j_gene: TRBJ1-1

CDR3aa: CASSALPGQGTEAFF
CDR3nt: TGTGCCAGCAGTGCCCTGCCGGGACAGGGGACTGAAGCTTTCTTT
d_gene: TRBD1
v_gene: TRBV13
abundance: -
j_gene: TRBJ1-1

CDR3aa: CASESGGAKNEQYF
CDR3nt: TGTGCCAGCGAGAGCGGGGGGGCCAAGAACGAGCAGTACTTC
d_gene: TRBD2
v_gene: TRBV6-6
abundance: -
j_gene: TRBJ2-7

CDR3aa: CASSSWTALRNTEAFF
CDR3nt: TGTGCCAGCAGTTCGTGGACAGCCTTAAGGAACACTGAAGCTTTCTTT
d_gene: -
v_gene: TRBV6-5
abundance: few
j_gene: TRBJ1-1

CDR3aa: CASSELGTEKETQYF
CDR3nt: TGTGCCAGCAGTGAACTAGGGACAGAGAAAGAGACCCAGTACTTC
d_gene: TRBD1
v_gene: TRBV6-1
abundance: once
j_gene: TRBJ2-5

CDR3aa: CASSYSGGVVYQPQHF
CDR3nt: TGTGCCAGCAGTTACTCGGGAGGGGTGGTCTATCAGCCCCAGCATTTT
d_gene: -
v_gene: TRBV6-6
abundance: -
j_gene: TRBJ1-5

CDR3aa: CASSLSGGNTGELFF
CDR3nt: TGTGCCAGCAGCTTGTCAGGGGGCAACACCGGGGAGCTGTTTTTT
d_gene: TRBD1
v_gene: TRBV7-2
abundance: -
j_gene: TRBJ2-2

CDR3aa: CASSLGQGSQPQHF
CDR3nt: TGTGCCAGCAGTCTCGGACAGGGGTCTCAGCCCCAGCATTTT
d_gene: TRBD1
v_gene: TRBV6-5
abundance: -
j_gene: TRBJ1-5

CDR3aa: CASSGGYSTDTQYF
CDR3nt: TGTGCCAGCAGCGGGGGGTACAGCACAGATACGCAGTATTTT
d_gene: -
v_gene: TRBV5-4
abundance: -
j_gene: TRBJ2-3

CDR3aa: CASSLRETSYEQYF
CDR3nt: TGTGCCAGTAGTTTGCGGGAGACCTCCTACGAGCAGTACTTC
d_gene: TRBD2
v_gene: TRBV19
abundance: -
j_gene: TRBJ2-7

CDR3aa: CASSGGGPDANEKLFF
CDR3nt: TGTGCCTCCTCAGGAGGGGGCCCGGATGCAAATGAAAAACTGTTTTTT
d_gene: TRBD1
v_gene: TRBV7-9
abundance: -
j_gene: TRBJ1-4

CDR3aa: CASSLGERNTEAFF
CDR3nt: TGCGCCAGCAGCTTGGGGGAGCGGAACACTGAAGCTTTCTTT
d_gene: -
v_gene: TRBV5-1
abundance: -
j_gene: TRBJ1-1

CDR3aa: CASTGGDKSSYNEQFF
CDR3nt: TGCGCCAGCACCGGGGGGGACAAGAGCTCCTACAATGAGCAGTTCTTC
d_gene: TRBD2
v_gene: TRBV5-1
abundance: many
j_gene: TRBJ2-1